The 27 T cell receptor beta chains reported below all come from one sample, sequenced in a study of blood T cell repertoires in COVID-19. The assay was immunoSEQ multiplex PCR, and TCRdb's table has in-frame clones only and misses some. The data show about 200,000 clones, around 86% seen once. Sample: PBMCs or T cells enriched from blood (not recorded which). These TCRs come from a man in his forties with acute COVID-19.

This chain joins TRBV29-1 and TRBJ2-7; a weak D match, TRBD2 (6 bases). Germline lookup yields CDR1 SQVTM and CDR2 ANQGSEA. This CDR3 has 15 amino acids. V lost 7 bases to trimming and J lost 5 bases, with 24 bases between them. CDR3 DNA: TGCAGCGGGCTCGGAGAACTAGCCCCCGGGGACGAGCAGTACTTC. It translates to CSGLGELAPGDEQYF.

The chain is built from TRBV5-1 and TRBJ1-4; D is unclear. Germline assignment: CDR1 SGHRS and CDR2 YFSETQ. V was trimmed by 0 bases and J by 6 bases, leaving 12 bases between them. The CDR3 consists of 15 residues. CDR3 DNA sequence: TGCGCCAGCAGCTTGGTGCCGGGAATAGATGAAAAACTGTTTTTT. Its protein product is CASSLVPGIDEKLFF. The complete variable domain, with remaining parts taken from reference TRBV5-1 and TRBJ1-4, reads KAGVTQTPRYLIKTRGQQVTLSCSPISGHRSVSWYQQTPGQGLQFLFEYFSETQRNKGNFPGRFSGRQFSNSRSEMNVSTLELGDSALYLCASSLVPGIDEKLFFGSGTQLSVL.

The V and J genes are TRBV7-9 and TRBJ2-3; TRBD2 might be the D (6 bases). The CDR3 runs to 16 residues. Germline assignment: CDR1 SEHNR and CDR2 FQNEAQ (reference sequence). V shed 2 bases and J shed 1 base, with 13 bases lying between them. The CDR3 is CASSLLGRGGTDTQYF. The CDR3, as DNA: TGTGCCAGCAGCTTATTGGGGCGGGGAGGCACAGATACGCAGTATTTT.

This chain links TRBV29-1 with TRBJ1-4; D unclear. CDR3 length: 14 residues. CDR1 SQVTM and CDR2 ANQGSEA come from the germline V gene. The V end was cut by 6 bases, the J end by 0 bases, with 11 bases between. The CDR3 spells CSVAPGATNEKLFF. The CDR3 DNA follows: TGCAGCGTCGCCCCGGGTGCAACTAATGAAAAACTGTTTTTT.

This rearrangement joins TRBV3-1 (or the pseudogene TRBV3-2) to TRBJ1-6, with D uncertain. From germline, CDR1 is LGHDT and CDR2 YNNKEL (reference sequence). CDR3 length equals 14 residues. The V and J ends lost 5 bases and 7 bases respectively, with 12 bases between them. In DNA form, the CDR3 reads TGTGCCAGCAGCGCGCAGGCGTGGAATTCACCCCTCCACTTT. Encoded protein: CASSAQAWNSPLHF.

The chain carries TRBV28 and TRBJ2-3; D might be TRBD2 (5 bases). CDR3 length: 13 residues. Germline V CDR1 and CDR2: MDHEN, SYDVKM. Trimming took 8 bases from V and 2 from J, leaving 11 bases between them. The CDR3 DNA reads TGTGCCAGCGAAGAGGGAACCACAGATACGCAGTATTTT. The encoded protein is CASEEGTTDTQYF.

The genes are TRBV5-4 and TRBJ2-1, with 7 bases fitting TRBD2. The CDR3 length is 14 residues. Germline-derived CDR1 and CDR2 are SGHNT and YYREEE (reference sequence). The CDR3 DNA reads TGTGCGACCGGCGGGAGACTCTCCTACAATGAGCAGTTCTTC. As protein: CATGGRLSYNEQFF.

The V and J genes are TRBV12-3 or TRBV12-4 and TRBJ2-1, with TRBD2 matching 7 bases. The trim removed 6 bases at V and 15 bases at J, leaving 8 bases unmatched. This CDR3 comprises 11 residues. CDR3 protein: CASRSAGVPFF. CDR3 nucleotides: TGTGCCAGCAGATCTGCGGGGGTACCGTTCTTC.

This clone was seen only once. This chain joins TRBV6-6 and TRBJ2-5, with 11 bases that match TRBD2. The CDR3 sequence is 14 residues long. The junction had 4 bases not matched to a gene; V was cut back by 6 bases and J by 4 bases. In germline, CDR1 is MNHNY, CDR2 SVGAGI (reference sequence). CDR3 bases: TGTGCCAGCAGGAAAGGACTAGCGGGAGAGACCCAGTACTTC. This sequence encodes CASRKGLAGETQYF.

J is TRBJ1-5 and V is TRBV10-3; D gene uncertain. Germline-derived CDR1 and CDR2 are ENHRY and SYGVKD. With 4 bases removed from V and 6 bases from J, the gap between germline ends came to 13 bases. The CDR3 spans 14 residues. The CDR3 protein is CAISATQAGQPQHF. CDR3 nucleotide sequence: TGTGCCATCAGTGCGACCCAGGCAGGTCAGCCCCAGCATTTT.

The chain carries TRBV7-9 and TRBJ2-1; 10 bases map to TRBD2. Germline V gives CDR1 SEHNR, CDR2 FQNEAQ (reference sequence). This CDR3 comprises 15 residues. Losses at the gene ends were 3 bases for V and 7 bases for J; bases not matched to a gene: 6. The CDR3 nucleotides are TGTGCCAGCAGCTTCTTACTAGCGGGGCGGAATGAGCAGTTCTTC. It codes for CASSFLLAGRNEQFF.

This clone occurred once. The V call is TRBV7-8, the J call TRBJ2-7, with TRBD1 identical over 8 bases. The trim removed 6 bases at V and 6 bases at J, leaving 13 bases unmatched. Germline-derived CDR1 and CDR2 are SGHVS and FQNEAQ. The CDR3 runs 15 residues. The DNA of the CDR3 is TGTGCCAGCAGTCATCCTCTCCAGGGGGCGGCCGAGCAGTACTTC. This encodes CASSHPLQGAAEQYF. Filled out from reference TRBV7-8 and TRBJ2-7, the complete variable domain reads GAGVSQSPRYKVAKRGQDVALRCDPISGHVSLFWYQQALGQGPEFLTYFQNEAQLDKSGLPSDRFFAERPEGSVSTLKIQRTQQEDSAVYLCASSHPLQGAAEQYFGPGTRLTVT.

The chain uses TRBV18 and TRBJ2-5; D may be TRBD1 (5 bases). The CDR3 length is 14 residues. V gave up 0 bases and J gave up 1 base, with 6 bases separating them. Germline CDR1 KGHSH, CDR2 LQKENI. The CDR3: CASSPPTGQETQYF. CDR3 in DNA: TGTGCCAGCTCACCACCAACAGGCCAAGAGACCCAGTACTTC.

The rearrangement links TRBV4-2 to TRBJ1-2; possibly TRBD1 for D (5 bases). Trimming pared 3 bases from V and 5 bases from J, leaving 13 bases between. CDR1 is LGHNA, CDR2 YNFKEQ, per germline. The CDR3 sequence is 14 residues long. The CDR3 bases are TGTGCCAGCAGCCAGGAGGGGATCCTTTATGGCTACACCTTC. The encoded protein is CASSQEGILYGYTF.

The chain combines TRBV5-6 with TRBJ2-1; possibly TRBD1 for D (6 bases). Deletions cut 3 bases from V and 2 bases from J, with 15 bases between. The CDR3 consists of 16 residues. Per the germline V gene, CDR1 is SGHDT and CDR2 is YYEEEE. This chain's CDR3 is CASSSHRVDPYNEQFF. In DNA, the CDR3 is TGTGCCAGCAGCTCCCACAGGGTAGACCCCTACAATGAGCAGTTCTTC.

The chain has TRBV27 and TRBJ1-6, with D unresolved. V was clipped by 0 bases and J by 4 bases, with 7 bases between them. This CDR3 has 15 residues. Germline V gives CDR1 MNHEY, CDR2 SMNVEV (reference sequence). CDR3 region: CASSLSGQYNSPLHF. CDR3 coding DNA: TGTGCCAGCAGTTTATCTGGGCAGTATAATTCACCCCTCCACTTT.

In DNA form, the CDR3 reads TGTGCCAGCAGCCCCGGAGGGGGAGGGACTGAAGCTTTCTTT. It yields the protein CASSPGGGGTEAFF. V usage is TRBV4-2 and J usage is TRBJ1-1; possibly TRBD1 for D (6 bases). The CDR3 consists of 14 residues. Trimming took 4 bases from V and 5 from J, leaving 14 bases between them. The germline CDR1 and CDR2 sequences are LGHNA and YNFKEQ.

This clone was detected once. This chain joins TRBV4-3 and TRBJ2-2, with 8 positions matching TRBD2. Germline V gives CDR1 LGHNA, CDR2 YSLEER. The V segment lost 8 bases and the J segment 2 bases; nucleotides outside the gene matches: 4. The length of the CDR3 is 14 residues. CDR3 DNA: TGCGCCAGCCGACTAGCGAGTAACACCGGGGAGCTGTTTTTT. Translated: CASRLASNTGELFF.

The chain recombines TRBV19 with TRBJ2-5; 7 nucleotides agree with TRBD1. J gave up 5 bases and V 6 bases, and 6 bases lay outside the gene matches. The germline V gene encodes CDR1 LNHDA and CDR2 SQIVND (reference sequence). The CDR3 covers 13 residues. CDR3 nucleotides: TGTGCCAGTAGGATACAGGGGAAGGAGACCCAGTACTTC. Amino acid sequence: CASRIQGKETQYF.

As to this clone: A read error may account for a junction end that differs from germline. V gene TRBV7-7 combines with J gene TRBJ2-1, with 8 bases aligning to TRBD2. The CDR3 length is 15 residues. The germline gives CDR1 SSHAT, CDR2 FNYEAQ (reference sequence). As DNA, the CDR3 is TGTGCTAGCAGCTTAGTTGCGGGAGGAGTAAATGAGCAGTTCTTC. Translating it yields CASSLVAGGVNEQFF.

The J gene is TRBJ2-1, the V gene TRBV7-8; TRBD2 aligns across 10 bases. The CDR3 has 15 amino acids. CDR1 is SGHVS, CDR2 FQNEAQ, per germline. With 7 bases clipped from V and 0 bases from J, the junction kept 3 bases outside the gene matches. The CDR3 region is CASTRLAGSYNEQFF. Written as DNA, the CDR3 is TGTGCCAGCACCAGACTAGCGGGCTCCTACAATGAGCAGTTCTTC.

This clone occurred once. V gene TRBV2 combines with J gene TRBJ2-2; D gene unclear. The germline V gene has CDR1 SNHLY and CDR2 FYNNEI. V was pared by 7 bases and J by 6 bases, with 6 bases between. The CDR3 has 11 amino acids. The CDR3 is CASNLAGELFF. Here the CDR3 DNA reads TGTGCCAGCAATCTAGCCGGGGAGCTGTTTTTT.

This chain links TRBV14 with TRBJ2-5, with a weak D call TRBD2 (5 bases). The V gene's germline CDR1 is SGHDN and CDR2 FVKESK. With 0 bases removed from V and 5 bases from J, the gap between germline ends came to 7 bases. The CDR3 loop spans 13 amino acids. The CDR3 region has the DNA TGTGCCAGCAGCCAAGATCTAGCCGAGACCCAGTACTTC. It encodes CASSQDLAETQYF. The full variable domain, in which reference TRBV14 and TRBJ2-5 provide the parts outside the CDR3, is EAGVTQFPSHSVIEKGQTVTLRCDPISGHDNLYWYRRVMGKEIKFLLHFVKESKQDESGMPNNRFLAERTGGTYSTLKVQPAELEDSGVYFCASSQDLAETQYFGPGTRLLVL.

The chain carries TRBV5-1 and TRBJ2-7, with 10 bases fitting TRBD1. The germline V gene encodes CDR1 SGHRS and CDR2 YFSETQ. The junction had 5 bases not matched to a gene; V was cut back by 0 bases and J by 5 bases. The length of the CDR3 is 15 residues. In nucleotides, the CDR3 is TGCGCCAGCAGCTTGGTCGGTGGACAGGGGGACGAGCAGTACTTC. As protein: CASSLVGGQGDEQYF.

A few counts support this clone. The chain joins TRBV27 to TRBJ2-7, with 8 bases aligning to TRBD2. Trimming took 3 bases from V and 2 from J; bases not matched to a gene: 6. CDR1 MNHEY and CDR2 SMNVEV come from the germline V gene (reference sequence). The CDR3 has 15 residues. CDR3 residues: CASSFTSGGAYEQYF. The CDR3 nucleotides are TGTGCCAGCAGTTTCACTAGCGGAGGAGCCTACGAGCAGTACTTC.

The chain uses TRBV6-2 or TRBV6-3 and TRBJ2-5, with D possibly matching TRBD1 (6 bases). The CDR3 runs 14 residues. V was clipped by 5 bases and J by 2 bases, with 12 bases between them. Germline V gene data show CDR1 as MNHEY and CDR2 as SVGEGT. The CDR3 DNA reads TGTGCCAGCAGTACAGGGATGGGGCAAGAGACCCAGTACTTC. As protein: CASSTGMGQETQYF.

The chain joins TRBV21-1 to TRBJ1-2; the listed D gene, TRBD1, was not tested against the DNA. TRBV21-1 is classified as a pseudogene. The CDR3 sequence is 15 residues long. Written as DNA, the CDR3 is TGTGCCAGCAGCAAACATTCAGGCAGGCTTTACGGCTACACCTTC. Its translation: CASSKHSGRLYGYTF.